There are a few counts of the clone carrying this T cell receptor beta chain. This specimen comes from a study of T-cell memory formation after mild COVID-19. TCRdb reprocessed the 5' RACE reads via MiXCR and lists one record per CDR3 protein. The table shows around 470,000 distinct CDR3 sequences, with 20% occurring only once. This CDR3 is 11 amino acids long. V trimming: 6 bases; J trimming: 12 bases; junction bases outside the gene matches: 8. The genes are TRBV12-3 or TRBV12-4 and TRBJ2-7, with 7 positions matching TRBD1. This receptor was obtained from an adult woman who had mild COVID-19 (a few samples of this study predate the infection). Cell type and time point are not known. Sequencing used PBMCs or a T cell subset sorted from them (not recorded which). The CDR3 loop is CASRKTGTWYF. As DNA, the CDR3 is TGTGCCAGCAGAAAGACAGGGACCTGGTACTTC.